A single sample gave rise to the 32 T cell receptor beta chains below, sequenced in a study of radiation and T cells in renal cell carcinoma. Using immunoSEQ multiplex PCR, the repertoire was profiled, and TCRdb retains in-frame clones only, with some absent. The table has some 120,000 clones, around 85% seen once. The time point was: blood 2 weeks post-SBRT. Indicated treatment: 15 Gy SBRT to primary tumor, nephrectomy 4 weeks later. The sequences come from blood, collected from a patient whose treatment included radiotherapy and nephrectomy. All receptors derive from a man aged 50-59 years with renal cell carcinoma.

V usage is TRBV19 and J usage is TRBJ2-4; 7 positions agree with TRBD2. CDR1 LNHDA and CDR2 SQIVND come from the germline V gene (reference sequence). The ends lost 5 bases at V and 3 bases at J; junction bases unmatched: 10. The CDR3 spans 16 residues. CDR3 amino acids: CASSAAGVGYKNIQYF. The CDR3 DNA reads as TGTGCCAGTAGTGCGGCGGGAGTTGGGTACAAAAACATTCAGTACTTC.

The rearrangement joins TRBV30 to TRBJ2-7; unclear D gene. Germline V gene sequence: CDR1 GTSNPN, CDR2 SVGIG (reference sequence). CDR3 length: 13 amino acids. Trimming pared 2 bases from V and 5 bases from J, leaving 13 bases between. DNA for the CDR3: TGTGCCTGGAGTCCTTGGGTGTGGGACGAGCAGTACTTC. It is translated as CAWSPWVWDEQYF. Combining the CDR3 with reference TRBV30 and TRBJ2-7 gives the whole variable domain SQTIHQWPATLVQPVGSPLSLECTVEGTSNPNLYWYRQAAGRGLQLLFYSVGIGQISSEVPQNLSASRPQDRQFILSSKKLLLSDSGFYLCAWSPWVWDEQYFGPGTRLTVT.

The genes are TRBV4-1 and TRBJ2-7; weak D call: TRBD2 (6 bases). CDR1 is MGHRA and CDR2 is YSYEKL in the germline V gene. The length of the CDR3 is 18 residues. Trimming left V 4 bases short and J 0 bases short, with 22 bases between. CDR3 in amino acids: CASSPEISQRASSYEQYF. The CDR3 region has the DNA TGCGCCAGCAGCCCAGAAATATCCCAGCGGGCAAGCTCCTACGAGCAGTACTTC.

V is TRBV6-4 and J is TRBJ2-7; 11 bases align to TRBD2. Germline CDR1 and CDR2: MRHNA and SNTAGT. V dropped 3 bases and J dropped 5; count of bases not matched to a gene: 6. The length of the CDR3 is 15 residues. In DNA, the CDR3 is TGTGCCAGCAGTGAAGTACTAGCGGGGGTAGACGAGCAGTACTTC. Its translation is CASSEVLAGVDEQYF.

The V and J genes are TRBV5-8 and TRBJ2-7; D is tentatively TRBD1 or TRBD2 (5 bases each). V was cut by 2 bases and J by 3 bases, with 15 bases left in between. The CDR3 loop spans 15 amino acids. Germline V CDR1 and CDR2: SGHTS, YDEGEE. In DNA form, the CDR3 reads TGTGCCAGCAGCTTAGATCCGGGACCGGGCTACGAGCAGTACTTC. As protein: CASSLDPGPGYEQYF.

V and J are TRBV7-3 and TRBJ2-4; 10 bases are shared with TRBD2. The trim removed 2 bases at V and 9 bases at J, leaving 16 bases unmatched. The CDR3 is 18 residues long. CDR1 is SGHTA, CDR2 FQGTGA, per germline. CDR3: CASSLDAASGGHRTIQYF. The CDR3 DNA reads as TGTGCCAGCAGCTTAGACGCCGCTAGCGGGGGTCATCGTACCATTCAGTACTTC. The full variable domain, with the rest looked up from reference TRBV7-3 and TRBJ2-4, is GAGVSQTPSNKVTEKGKYVELRCDPISGHTALYWYRQSLGQGPEFLIYFQGTGAADDSGLPNDRFFAVRPEGSVSTLKIQRTERGDSAVYLCASSLDAASGGHRTIQYFGAGTRLSVL.

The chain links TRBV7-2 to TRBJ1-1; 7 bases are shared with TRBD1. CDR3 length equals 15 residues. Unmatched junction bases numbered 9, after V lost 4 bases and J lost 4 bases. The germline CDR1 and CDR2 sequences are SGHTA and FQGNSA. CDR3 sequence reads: CASSSPGGFSTEAFF. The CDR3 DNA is TGTGCCAGCAGCTCCCCAGGGGGGTTCAGCACTGAAGCTTTCTTT.

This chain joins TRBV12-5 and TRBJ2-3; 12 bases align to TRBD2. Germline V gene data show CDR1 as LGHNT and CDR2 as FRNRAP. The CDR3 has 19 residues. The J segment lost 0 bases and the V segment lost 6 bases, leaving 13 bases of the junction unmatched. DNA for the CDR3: TGTGCTAGTGGCCGCTTGGATTTACTAGCGGGGGGCAGCACAGATACGCAGTATTTT. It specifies CASGRLDLLAGGSTDTQYF. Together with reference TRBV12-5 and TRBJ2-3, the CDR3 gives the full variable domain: DARVTQTPRHKVTEMGQEVTMRCQPILGHNTVFWYRQTMMQGLELLAYFRNRAPLDDSGMPKDRFSAEMPDATLATLKIQPSEPRDSAVYFCASGRLDLLAGGSTDTQYFGPGTRLTVL.

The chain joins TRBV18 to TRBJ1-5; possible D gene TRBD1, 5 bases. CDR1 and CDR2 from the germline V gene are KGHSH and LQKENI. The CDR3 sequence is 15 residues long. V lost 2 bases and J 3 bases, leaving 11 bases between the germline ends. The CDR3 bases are TGTGCCAGCTCACCATTCGGGACCGACAATCAGCCCCAGCATTTT. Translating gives CASSPFGTDNQPQHF.

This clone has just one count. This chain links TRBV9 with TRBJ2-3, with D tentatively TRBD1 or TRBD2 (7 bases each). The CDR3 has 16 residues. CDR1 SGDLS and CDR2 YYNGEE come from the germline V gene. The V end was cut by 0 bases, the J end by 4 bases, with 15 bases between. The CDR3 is CASSVAGGASADTQYF. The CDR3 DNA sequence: TGTGCCAGCAGCGTAGCAGGGGGGGCCAGCGCAGATACGCAGTATTTT.

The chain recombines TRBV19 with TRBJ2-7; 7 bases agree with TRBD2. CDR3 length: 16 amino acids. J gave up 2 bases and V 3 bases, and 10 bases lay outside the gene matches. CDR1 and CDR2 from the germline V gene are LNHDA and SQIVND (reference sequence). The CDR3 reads CASSIWSGVSAYEQYF. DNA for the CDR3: TGTGCCAGTAGTATTTGGAGCGGGGTGAGTGCCTACGAGCAGTACTTC. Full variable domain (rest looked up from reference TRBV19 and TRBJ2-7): DGGITQSPKYLFRKEGQNVTLSCEQNLNHDAMYWYRQDPGQGLRLIYYSQIVNDFQKGDIAEGYSVSREKKESFPLTVTSAQKNPTAFYLCASSIWSGVSAYEQYFGPGTRLTVT.

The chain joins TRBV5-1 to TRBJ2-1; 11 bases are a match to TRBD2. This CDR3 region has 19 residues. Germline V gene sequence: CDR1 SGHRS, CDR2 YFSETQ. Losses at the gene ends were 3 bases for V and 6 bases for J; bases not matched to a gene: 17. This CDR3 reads CASSSVLFGLAGGPNEQFF. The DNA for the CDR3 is TGCGCCAGCAGCTCGGTATTGTTTGGGCTAGCGGGGGGTCCCAATGAGCAGTTCTTC.

This chain's CDR3 is CASSYFGQGKNIQYF. DNA of the CDR3: TGTGCCAGCAGTTACTTCGGCCAGGGTAAAAACATTCAGTACTTC. This chain connects TRBV6-5 to TRBJ2-4, with D tentatively TRBD1 (5 bases). The CDR3 spans 15 residues. The germline CDR1 and CDR2 sequences are MNHEY and SVGAGI. V lost 1 base and J lost 4, with 11 bases in between.

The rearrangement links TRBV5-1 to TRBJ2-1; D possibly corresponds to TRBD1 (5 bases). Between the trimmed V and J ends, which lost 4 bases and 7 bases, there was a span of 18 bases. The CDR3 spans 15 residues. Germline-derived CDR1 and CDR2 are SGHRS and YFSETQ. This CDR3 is CASSRTPGVENEQFF. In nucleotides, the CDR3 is TGCGCCAGCAGCAGGACACCGGGCGTCGAGAATGAGCAGTTCTTC.

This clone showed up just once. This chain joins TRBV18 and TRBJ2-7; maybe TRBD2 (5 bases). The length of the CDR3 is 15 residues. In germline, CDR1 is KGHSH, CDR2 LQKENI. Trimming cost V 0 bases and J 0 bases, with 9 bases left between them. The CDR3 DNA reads TGTGCCAGCTCACCACCGTCGGGGAGCTCCTACGAGCAGTACTTC. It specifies CASSPPSGSSYEQYF.

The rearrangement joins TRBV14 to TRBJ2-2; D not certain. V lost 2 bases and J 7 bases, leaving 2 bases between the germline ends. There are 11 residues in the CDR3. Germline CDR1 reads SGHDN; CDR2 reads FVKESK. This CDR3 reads CASSQYGELFF. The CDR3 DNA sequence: TGTGCCAGCAGCCAATACGGGGAGCTGTTTTTT.

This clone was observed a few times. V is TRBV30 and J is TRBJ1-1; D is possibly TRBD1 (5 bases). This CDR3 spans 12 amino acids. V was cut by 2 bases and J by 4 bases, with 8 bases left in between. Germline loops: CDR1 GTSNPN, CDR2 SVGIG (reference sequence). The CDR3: CAWSSGGTEAFF. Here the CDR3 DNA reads TGTGCCTGGAGTTCGGGGGGCACTGAAGCTTTCTTT.

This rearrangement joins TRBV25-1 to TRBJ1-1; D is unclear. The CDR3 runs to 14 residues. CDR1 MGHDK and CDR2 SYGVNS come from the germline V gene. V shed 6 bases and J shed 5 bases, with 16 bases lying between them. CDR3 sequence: CASSTRIGGTEAFF. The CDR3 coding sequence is TGTGCCAGCAGCACCCGGATTGGAGGGACTGAAGCTTTCTTT.

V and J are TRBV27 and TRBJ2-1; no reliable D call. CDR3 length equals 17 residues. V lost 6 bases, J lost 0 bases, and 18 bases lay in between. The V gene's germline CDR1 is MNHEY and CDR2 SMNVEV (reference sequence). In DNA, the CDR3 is TGTGCCAGCAGCCCGGATGTCCTTTTAAGCTCCTACAATGAGCAGTTCTTC. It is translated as CASSPDVLLSSYNEQFF.

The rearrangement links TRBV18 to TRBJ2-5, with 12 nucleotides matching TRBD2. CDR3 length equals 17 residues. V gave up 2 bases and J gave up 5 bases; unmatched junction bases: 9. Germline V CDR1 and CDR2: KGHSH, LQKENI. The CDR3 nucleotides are TGTGCCAGCTCACCAATCCAGCCTAGCGGGGGGGCTGAGACCCAGTACTTC. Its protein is CASSPIQPSGGAETQYF.

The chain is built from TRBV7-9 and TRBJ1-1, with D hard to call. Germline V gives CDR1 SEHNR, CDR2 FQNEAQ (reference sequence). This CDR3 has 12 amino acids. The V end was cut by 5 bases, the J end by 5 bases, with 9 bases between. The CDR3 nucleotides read TGTGCCAGCAGCCAAGGGTATACTGAAGCTTTCTTT. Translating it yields CASSQGYTEAFF.

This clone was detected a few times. In nucleotides, the CDR3 is TGTGCCAGCAGCCAAGATACGGGGGGGCCGGAGACCCAGTACTTC. Its protein is CASSQDTGGPETQYF. The chain is built from TRBV4-2 and TRBJ2-5, with 8 bases identical to TRBD2. CDR3 length: 15 residues. CDR1 LGHNA and CDR2 YNFKEQ come from the germline V gene. After removal of 0 bases from V and 5 bases from J, the junction contained 5 bases not matched to a gene.

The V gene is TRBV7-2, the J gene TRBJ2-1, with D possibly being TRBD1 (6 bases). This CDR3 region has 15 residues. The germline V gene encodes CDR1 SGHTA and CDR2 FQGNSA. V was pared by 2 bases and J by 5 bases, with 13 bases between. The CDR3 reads CASSLQGMVHNEQFF. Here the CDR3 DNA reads TGTGCCAGCAGCTTACAGGGGATGGTACACAATGAGCAGTTCTTC.

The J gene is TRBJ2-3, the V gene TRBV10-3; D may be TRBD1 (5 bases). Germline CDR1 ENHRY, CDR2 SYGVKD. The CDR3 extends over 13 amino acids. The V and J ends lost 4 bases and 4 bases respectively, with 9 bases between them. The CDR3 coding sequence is TGTGCCATCAGTGGGGGCACGGCAGATACGCAGTATTTT. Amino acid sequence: CAISGGTADTQYF.

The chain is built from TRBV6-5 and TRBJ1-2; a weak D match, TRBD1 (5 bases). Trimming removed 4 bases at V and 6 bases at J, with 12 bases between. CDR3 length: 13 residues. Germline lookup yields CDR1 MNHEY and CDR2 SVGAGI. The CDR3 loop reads CASSFLPQDGYTF. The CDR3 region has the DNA TGTGCCAGCAGTTTCCTCCCACAGGATGGCTACACCTTC.

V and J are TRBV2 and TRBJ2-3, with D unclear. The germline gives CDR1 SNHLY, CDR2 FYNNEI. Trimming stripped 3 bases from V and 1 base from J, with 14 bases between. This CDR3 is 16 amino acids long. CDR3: CASSDFAGPRTDTQYF. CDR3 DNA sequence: TGTGCCAGCAGTGATTTTGCAGGCCCACGCACAGATACGCAGTATTTT.

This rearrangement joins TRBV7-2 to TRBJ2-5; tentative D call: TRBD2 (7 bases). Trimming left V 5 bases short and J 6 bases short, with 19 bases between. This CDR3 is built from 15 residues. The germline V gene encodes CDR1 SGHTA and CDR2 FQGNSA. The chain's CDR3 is CASSPQGGAEKTQYF. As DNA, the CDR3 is TGTGCCAGCAGCCCACAAGGGGGGGCGGAGAAGACCCAGTACTTC.

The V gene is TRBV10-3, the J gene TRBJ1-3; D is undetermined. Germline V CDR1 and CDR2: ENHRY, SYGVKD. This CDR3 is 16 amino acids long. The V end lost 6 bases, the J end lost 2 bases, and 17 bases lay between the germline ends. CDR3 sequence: CAISKHPDGTGNTIYF. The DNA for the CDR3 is TGTGCCATCAGCAAACACCCTGACGGGACTGGAAACACCATATATTTT.

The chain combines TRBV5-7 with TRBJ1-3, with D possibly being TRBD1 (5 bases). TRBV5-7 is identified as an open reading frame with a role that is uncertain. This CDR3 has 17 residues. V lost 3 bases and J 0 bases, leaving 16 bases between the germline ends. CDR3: CASSSNGDSCSGNTIYF. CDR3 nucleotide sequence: TGTGCCAGCAGCTCGAATGGGGACTCCTGCTCTGGAAACACCATATATTTT.

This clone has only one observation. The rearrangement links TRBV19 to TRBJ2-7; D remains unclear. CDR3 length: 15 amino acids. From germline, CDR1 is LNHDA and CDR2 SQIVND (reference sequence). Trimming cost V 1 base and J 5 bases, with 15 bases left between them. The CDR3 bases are TGTGCCAGTAGTATAGTAAAAGGGTCCGGACACGAGCAGTACTTC. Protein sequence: CASSIVKGSGHEQYF.

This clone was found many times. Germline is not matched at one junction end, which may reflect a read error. In DNA, the CDR3 is TGTGCTAGCAGCTTGGGCCCCAAGAACAGGGTCGATGGCAATCAGCCCCAGCATTTT. Its protein is CASSLGPKNRVDGNQPQHF. The gene calls are TRBV7-7 and TRBJ1-5; the D gene is possibly TRBD1 (6 bases). This CDR3 has 19 amino acids. Germline assignment: CDR1 SSHAT and CDR2 FNYEAQ (reference sequence).

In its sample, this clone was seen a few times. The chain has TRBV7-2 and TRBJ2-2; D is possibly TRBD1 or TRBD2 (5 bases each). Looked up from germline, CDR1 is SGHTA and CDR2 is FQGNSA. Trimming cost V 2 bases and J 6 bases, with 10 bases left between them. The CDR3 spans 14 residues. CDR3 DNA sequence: TGTGCCAGCAGCTTAAGACGGGACGCCGGGGAGCTGTTTTTT. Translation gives CASSLRRDAGELFF.